This entry features one TCR beta chain sequence. The authors ran the assay at deep level. Genomic DNA of every subset was divided equally among multiple immunoSEQ plates. Data came from immunoSEQ multiplex PCR; TCRdb stores just in-frame clones and leaves some out. The sample shows millions of clones, 85% to 95% of them seen only once. CDR3 size: 13 residues. Germline V gene sequence: CDR1 MNHNY, CDR2 SVGAGI (reference sequence). CD45RO-negative CD8 cells positively selected for CCR7 made up the naive population, which excluded terminally differentiated effector memory CD45RA+ cells. These data are taken from a study of shared clonotypes between healthy human individuals. Across the study: Each donor contributed plates that comprised three CD4 naive, three CD4 memory, two CD8 naive and one CD8 memory.

This sequence originates from a man aged 18-30 years in good health. The sample taken for sequencing was naive CD8+ T cells sorted from blood. V gene TRBV6-6 combines with J gene TRBJ2-5; 11 bases fit TRBD2. CDR3 sequence reads: CASRLAGKETQYF. CDR3 DNA sequence: TGTGCGTCCCGACTAGCGGGAAAAGAGACCCAGTACTTC.